This T cell receptor beta chain was captured by sequencing in a study of T-cell memory formation after mild COVID-19. Study observations and caveats: The second-wave clones peaking on day 37 were not confirmed as SARS-CoV-2-specific. Chiefly within CM and EM were the contracting CD4+ clones; CD8+ ones were within EMRA.

Germline V gives CDR1 MGHRA, CDR2 YSYEKL. The CDR3 has 15 residues. V trimming: 6 bases; J trimming: 2 bases; junction bases outside the gene matches: 7. Concerning this clonotype itself: Its cognate antigen is unknown.

5'RACE, which relied on constant-segment primers, yielded TCR alpha and TCR beta cDNA libraries carrying sample barcodes and UMIs. TCRdb itself ran the 5' RACE reads through MiXCR, one entry per CDR3 protein. Among 190,000 or so distinct CDR3 sequences, 20% to 25% were seen once, and the ten largest hold about 21%. The TCR sequence derives from an adult woman who had mild COVID-19 (a few samples of this study predate the infection). Cell type and time point are not known. Sequenced: PBMCs or a T cell subset sorted from them (not recorded which). The gene calls are TRBV4-1 and TRBJ1-1; 9 bases are a match to TRBD1. CDR3 loop: CASRVADRGNTEAFF. The CDR3 DNA reads TGCGCCAGCAGGGTCGCGGACAGGGGCAACACTGAAGCTTTCTTT.